These 23 T cell receptor beta chains were sequenced from one sample in a study of blood T cell repertoires in COVID-19. Assay used: immunoSEQ multiplex PCR; TCRdb lists only in-frame clones, some missing. The sample includes 300,000 to 350,000 clones, nearly 90% of them seen just once. The sequenced sample consisted of peripheral blood. All receptors come from a woman in her forties with COVID-19, enrolled during active disease.

In DNA, the CDR3 is TGTGCCAGCAGTTACTCGACAGGGAGAAGTGAAAAACTGTTTTTT. Its protein is CASSYSTGRSEKLFF. The rearrangement joins TRBV6-5 to TRBJ1-4; 7 positions agree with TRBD1. This CDR3 has 15 residues. V lost 0 bases, J lost 7 bases, and 5 bases stayed unmatched. Germline V gives CDR1 MNHEY, CDR2 SVGAGI.

The rearrangement uses TRBV29-1 and TRBJ2-3, with a weak D call TRBD2 (5 bases). The V gene's germline CDR1 is SQVTM and CDR2 ANQGSEA. CDR3 length equals 15 residues. Trimming removed 0 bases at V and 4 bases at J, with 14 bases between. The CDR3 reads CSVEDPGKGPDTQYF. The CDR3 DNA is TGCAGCGTTGAAGATCCGGGGAAGGGCCCAGATACGCAGTATTTT.

This rearrangement joins TRBV2 to TRBJ1-2; D unclear. V gave up 7 bases and J gave up 0 bases, with 12 bases separating them. The CDR3 has 14 residues. Germline CDR1 is SNHLY and CDR2 is FYNNEI. DNA of the CDR3: TGTGCCAGCATGAAGACAAGAGCTAACTATGGCTACACCTTC. Translated: CASMKTRANYGYTF.

The gene calls are TRBV25-1 and TRBJ2-3; tentative D call: TRBD1 (5 bases). Germline CDR1 and CDR2: MGHDK and SYGVNS. V lost 6 bases, J lost 2 bases, and 12 bases lay in between. The CDR3 covers 14 residues. The CDR3 bases are TGTGCCAGCAGATCAGGGTTACCCACAGATACGCAGTATTTT. Amino acid sequence: CASRSGLPTDTQYF.

The chain uses TRBV19 and TRBJ1-1; 8 nucleotides align to TRBD1. J was trimmed by 5 bases and V by 1 base; bases with no gene match: 12. The CDR3 runs to 17 residues. Per the germline V gene, CDR1 is LNHDA and CDR2 is SQIVND (reference sequence). CDR3 sequence reads: CASSIVGQGARQTEAFF. CDR3 nucleotide sequence: TGTGCCAGTAGTATAGTCGGCCAGGGGGCGCGACAAACTGAAGCTTTCTTT.

This rearrangement joins TRBV5-6 to TRBJ1-1; 9 positions match TRBD1. The CDR3 loop spans 18 amino acids. V was clipped by 4 bases and J by 0 bases; unmatched bases: 13. Germline assignment: CDR1 SGHDT and CDR2 YYEEEE. CDR3 in amino acids: CASSKTTGGTGVNTEAFF. In DNA form, the CDR3 reads TGTGCCAGCAGCAAGACCACAGGGGGCACGGGTGTGAACACTGAAGCTTTCTTT.

The chain couples TRBV3-1 (or the pseudogene TRBV3-2) to TRBJ1-5; no reliable D call. V lost 0 bases to trimming and J lost 1 base, with 10 bases between them. CDR3 length: 16 residues. CDR1 and CDR2 from the germline V gene are LGHDT and YNNKEL (reference sequence). The chain's CDR3 is CASSQEGPGSNQPQHF. The CDR3 bases are TGTGCCAGCAGCCAAGAAGGACCGGGAAGCAATCAGCCCCAGCATTTT.

The chain is built from TRBV29-1 and TRBJ1-2; TRBD1 aligns across 7 bases. V was pared by 2 bases and J by 5 bases, with 5 bases of the junction left unmatched. Per germline, CDR1 SQVTM and CDR2 ANQGSEA. CDR3 length equals 13 residues. CDR3 protein: CSVETVTGYGYTF. CDR3 nucleotide sequence: TGCAGCGTTGAAACCGTGACAGGGTATGGCTACACCTTC.

The chain joins TRBV18 to TRBJ1-1; a possible D gene is TRBD1 (5 bases). The ends were cut back, 4 bases at V and 1 base at J, with 13 bases in the middle. Looked up from germline, CDR1 is KGHSH and CDR2 is LQKENI. The length of the CDR3 is 15 residues. For the CDR3, the DNA is TGTGCCAGCTCACTGGGGCCCGTCTCGAACACTGAAGCTTTCTTT. Its protein is CASSLGPVSNTEAFF.

The J gene is TRBJ2-3, the V gene TRBV18, with D possibly matching TRBD1 (6 bases). Trimming stripped 3 bases from V and 1 base from J, with 8 bases between. Germline values: CDR1 KGHSH, CDR2 LQKENI. This CDR3 has 14 residues. In DNA, the CDR3 is TGTGCCAGCTCACCCAACAGGGGCACAGATACGCAGTATTTT. Its protein product is CASSPNRGTDTQYF.

V and J are TRBV27 and TRBJ2-1; 9 bases are shared with TRBD1. CDR1 is MNHEY, CDR2 SMNVEV, per germline (reference sequence). The CDR3 sequence is 15 residues long. With 4 bases clipped from V and 3 bases from J, the junction kept 4 bases outside the gene matches. The chain's CDR3 is CASSWGQGGYNEQFF. The CDR3 DNA is TGTGCCAGCAGTTGGGGACAGGGAGGCTACAATGAGCAGTTCTTC.

The genes are TRBV9 and TRBJ1-2, with D perhaps matching TRBD1 (5 bases). The germline V and J ends were trimmed by 3 bases and 8 bases, with 23 bases remaining between them. CDR1 and CDR2 (germline): SGDLS, YYNGEE. CDR3 length equals 16 residues. CDR3: CASSAPLGGTELGYTF. CDR3 in DNA: TGTGCCAGCAGCGCCCCTCTGGGAGGGACGGAGTTAGGCTACACCTTC.

This rearrangement joins TRBV6-5 to TRBJ2-3; D gene unclear. V shed 4 bases and J shed 4 bases, with 6 bases lying between them. This CDR3 is 12 amino acids long. From germline, CDR1 is MNHEY and CDR2 SVGAGI. The chain's CDR3 is CASSSTSDTQYF. The CDR3 region has the DNA TGTGCCAGCAGTTCCACTTCAGATACGCAGTATTTT.

The CDR3 reads CASSLNRGGLSEQFF. The CDR3 DNA reads TGTGCCAGCAGCCTCAACCGGGGTGGGCTCAGTGAGCAGTTCTTC. This chain joins TRBV7-2 and TRBJ2-1, with D tentatively TRBD2 (5 bases). This CDR3 region has 15 residues. Trimming cost V 5 bases and J 9 bases, with 20 bases left between them. Looked up from germline, CDR1 is SGHTA and CDR2 is FQGNSA. The full variable domain, its missing parts supplied by reference TRBV7-2 and TRBJ2-1, is GAGVSQSPSNKVTEKGKDVELRCDPISGHTALYWYRQSLGQGLEFLIYFQGNSAPDKSGLPSDRFSAERTGGSVSTLTIQRTQQEDSAVYLCASSLNRGGLSEQFFGPGTRLTVL.

The count of this clone is one. V gene TRBV6-5 combines with J gene TRBJ1-3; D unclear. Germline CDR1 is MNHEY and CDR2 is SVGAGI. Trimming took 0 bases from V and 0 from J, leaving 6 bases between them. The CDR3 has 15 residues. CDR3 amino acids: CASSYSRISGNTIYF. Written as DNA, the CDR3 is TGTGCCAGCAGTTACTCCAGAATCTCTGGAAACACCATATATTTT.

This rearrangement joins TRBV7-2 to TRBJ1-1; TRBD1 agrees at 7 bases. The CDR3 is 15 residues long. V was clipped by 2 bases and J by 4 bases; unmatched bases: 7. The V gene's germline CDR1 is SGHTA and CDR2 FQGNSA. CDR3 in amino acids: CASSLLDAGGTEAFF. Here the CDR3 DNA reads TGTGCCAGCAGCTTACTTGATGCAGGGGGCACTGAAGCTTTCTTT.

This clone was recorded only once. This chain joins TRBV7-8 and TRBJ2-7, with 7 bases aligning to TRBD2. V was pared by 9 bases and J by 3 bases, with 17 bases of the junction left unmatched. The germline gives CDR1 SGHVS, CDR2 FQNEAQ. The CDR3 totals 16 residues. The CDR3 loop is CASTPFRLADYYEQYF. The CDR3 nucleotides are TGTGCCAGTACCCCTTTCCGGCTAGCGGACTACTACGAGCAGTACTTC.

This CDR3 reads CASSQDSSNQPQHF. CDR3 coding DNA: TGCGCCAGCAGCCAGGACAGCAGCAATCAGCCCCAGCATTTT. The V and J genes are TRBV4-1 and TRBJ1-5; tentative D call: TRBD1 (6 bases). The germline gives CDR1 MGHRA, CDR2 YSYEKL. This CDR3 spans 14 amino acids. With 3 bases removed from V and 1 base from J, the gap between germline ends came to 7 bases.

V and J are TRBV15 and TRBJ1-4, with D possibly being TRBD1 (5 bases). Germline CDR1 LNHNV, CDR2 YYDKDF (reference sequence). The CDR3 loop spans 14 amino acids. The V gene lost 3 bases and the J gene lost 4 bases, with 9 bases spanning the gap. CDR3 coding DNA: TGTGCCACCAGCAGTAGACAGTATAATGAAAAACTGTTTTTT. Its protein product is CATSSRQYNEKLFF.

The chain is built from TRBV7-9 and TRBJ2-5; 8 bases agree with TRBD2. CDR1 and CDR2 (germline): SEHNR, FQNEAQ (reference sequence). With V trimmed by 4 bases and J by 5 bases, 9 bases remained unmatched. The CDR3 spans 15 residues. The CDR3 reads CASSSFGGAQETQYF. Here the CDR3 DNA reads TGTGCCAGCAGCTCCTTCGGGGGGGCTCAGGAGACCCAGTACTTC.

This clone was seen once. This sequence joins TRBV11-2 and TRBJ1-1; 8 nucleotides align to TRBD1. The junction had 3 bases not matched to a gene; V was cut back by 5 bases and J by 1 base. The CDR3 runs 14 residues. The germline V gene has CDR1 SGHAT and CDR2 FQNNGV. Here the CDR3 DNA reads TGTGCCAGCAGCCCCGGGACAGGGAACACTGAAGCTTTCTTT. Protein sequence: CASSPGTGNTEAFF.

This chain connects TRBV7-6 to TRBJ2-5, with 7 nucleotides matching TRBD1. CDR1 and CDR2 (germline): SGHVS, FNYEAQ. This CDR3 region has 15 residues. The V gene end was trimmed by 4 bases and the J gene end by 5 bases; junction bases not matched to a gene: 10. CDR3 protein: CASSSERQGIETQYF. The DNA for the CDR3 is TGTGCCAGCAGCTCCGAAAGACAGGGTATCGAGACCCAGTACTTC.

V gene TRBV7-2 combines with J gene TRBJ1-5; a weak D match, TRBD1 (6 bases). CDR3 length: 15 amino acids. V gave up 5 bases and J gave up 3 bases, with 14 bases separating them. CDR1 is SGHTA, CDR2 FQGNSA, per germline. CDR3 nucleotides: TGTGCCAGCAGCCCGACAGGCATCAACAATCAGCCCCAGCATTTT. Residues: CASSPTGINNQPQHF.